Below are 9 T cell receptor beta chains sequenced from a single sample in a study of T cell responses to AZD1222 COVID-19 vaccine. TCRdb keeps only in-frame clones here, not all; method: immunoSEQ multiplex PCR. Counted here are some 96,000 clones, roughly 80% occurring once; the ten biggest clones make up more than 13%. Specimen: peripheral blood, collected 28 days after the second AZD1222 dose. Receptors originate from an adult who received the AZD1222 COVID-19 vaccine.

Notes on this clone: The sample contains more than one DNA sequence encoding this CDR3. The CDR3 region has the DNA TGCGCCAGCAGCTTGGAACCGGGGACTGAAGCTTTCTTT. Translating gives CASSLEPGTEAFF. The V and J genes are TRBV5-1 and TRBJ1-1; D is unclear. The CDR3 is 13 amino acids. From germline, CDR1 is SGHRS and CDR2 YFSETQ. V lost 0 bases and J lost 5, with 8 bases in between.

The DNA of the CDR3 is TGCGCCAGCAGCGTGGAGGGACTTGGGGGATCACCCCTCCACTTT. Its translation is CASSVEGLGGSPLHF. The chain joins TRBV5-1 to TRBJ1-6, with D maybe TRBD1 (5 bases). The CDR3 spans 15 residues. The V end was cut by 4 bases, the J end by 10 bases, with 18 bases between. The germline gives CDR1 SGHRS, CDR2 YFSETQ. The variable domain in full, completed from reference TRBV5-1 and TRBJ1-6, reads KAGVTQTPRYLIKTRGQQVTLSCSPISGHRSVSWYQQTPGQGLQFLFEYFSETQRNKGNFPGRFSGRQFSNSRSEMNVSTLELGDSALYLCASSVEGLGGSPLHFGNGTRLTVT.

This clone was seen a few times. The V call is TRBV27, the J call TRBJ2-2; 7 bases are shared with TRBD1. Germline V lookup: CDR1 MNHEY, CDR2 SMNVEV (reference sequence). This CDR3 contains 15 residues. V shed 5 bases and J 4 bases; nucleotides not matched to a gene: 7. Here the CDR3 DNA reads TGTGCCAGCAGTATTGGACAGGCCTCCACCGGGGAGCTGTTTTTT. Protein product: CASSIGQASTGELFF.

This chain uses TRBV27 with TRBJ1-4, with D tentatively TRBD1 (5 bases). V gave up 1 base and J gave up 5 bases, with 11 bases separating them. In germline, CDR1 is MNHEY, CDR2 SMNVEV (reference sequence). The CDR3 covers 15 residues. CDR3 in amino acids: CASSLFGTPNEKLFF. The CDR3 coding sequence is TGTGCCAGCAGTTTATTTGGGACCCCAAATGAAAAACTGTTTTTT.

The J gene is TRBJ1-1, the V gene TRBV10-3; D unresolved. From germline, CDR1 is ENHRY and CDR2 SYGVKD. The CDR3 runs 15 residues. V was clipped by 8 bases and J by 1 base, with 17 bases between them. The CDR3 region is CAIGPFGGPNTEAFF. For the CDR3, the DNA is TGTGCCATCGGACCGTTCGGTGGGCCGAACACTGAAGCTTTCTTT.

This clone appeared a single time. The CDR3 nucleotides read TGTGCCAGCAGCTCAAACACGGGACTTCCGAGCTCCTACGAGCAGTACTTC. This sequence encodes CASSSNTGLPSSYEQYF. The chain combines TRBV7-9 with TRBJ2-7, with D possibly being TRBD2 (6 bases). Germline V CDR1 and CDR2: SEHNR, FQNEAQ (reference sequence). The CDR3 totals 17 residues. V lost 4 bases and J 0 bases, leaving 19 bases between the germline ends.

In its sample, this clone was seen a few times. The rearrangement uses TRBV29-1 and TRBJ1-6; tentative D call: TRBD1 (6 bases). Per the germline V gene, CDR1 is SQVTM and CDR2 is ANQGSEA. The V end lost 5 bases, the J end lost 8 bases, and 13 bases lay between the germline ends. CDR3 length: 13 amino acids. The CDR3, as DNA: TGCAGCGTTAGTGGGGGGCTGGATTCACCCCTCCACTTT. This translates into CSVSGGLDSPLHF. The whole variable domain, filled in from reference TRBV29-1 and TRBJ1-6, reads SAVISQKPSRDICQRGTSLTIQCQVDSQVTMMFWYRQQPGQSLTLIATANQGSEATYESGFVIDKFPISRPNLTFSTLTVSNMSPEDSSIYLCSVSGGLDSPLHFGNGTRLTVT.

This clone was recorded a few times. The junction departs from germline at one end; a sequencing error may be responsible. The chain recombines TRBV28 with TRBJ1-1; 7 bases align to TRBD1. Germline assignment: CDR1 MDHEN and CDR2 SYDVKM. This CDR3 is built from 12 residues. CDR3 bases: TGTGCCAGCAGGGTAGGAGGGGGCGAATATATTTTT. Protein: CASRVGGGEYIF.

This clone occurred a few times. The J gene is TRBJ2-1, the V gene TRBV5-4, with 8 bases that match TRBD2. There are 15 residues in the CDR3. CDR1 and CDR2 (germline): SGHNT, YYREEE (reference sequence). Unmatched junction bases numbered 7, after V lost 4 bases and J lost 4 bases. DNA for the CDR3: TGTGCCAGCAGCAACGCGGGGGGCCAGTACAATGAGCAGTTCTTC. Its translation: CASSNAGGQYNEQFF.